The clone carrying this TCR beta chain has only a few counts. Via MiXCR, TCRdb re-called the reads, giving one row per CDR3 protein. The sample lists about 490,000 distinct CDR3 sequences; about 10% were seen once. Germline V gene sequence: CDR1 MNHNS, CDR2 SASEGT. CDR3 length: 13 residues. Deletions cut 8 bases from V and 5 bases from J, with 12 bases between. This entry is derived from a study of T cell repertoires in cytomegalovirus infection. The V gene is TRBV6-1, the J gene TRBJ2-2; D is unresolved. The TCR was taken from a human donor in good health (CMV status not recorded). Some clones in this sample may be carry-over from other donors' samples. Specimen: PBMCs. The CDR3, as DNA: TGTGCCAGCGGATTTGACGGGACCGGGGAGCTGTTTTTT. It specifies CASGFDGTGELFF.